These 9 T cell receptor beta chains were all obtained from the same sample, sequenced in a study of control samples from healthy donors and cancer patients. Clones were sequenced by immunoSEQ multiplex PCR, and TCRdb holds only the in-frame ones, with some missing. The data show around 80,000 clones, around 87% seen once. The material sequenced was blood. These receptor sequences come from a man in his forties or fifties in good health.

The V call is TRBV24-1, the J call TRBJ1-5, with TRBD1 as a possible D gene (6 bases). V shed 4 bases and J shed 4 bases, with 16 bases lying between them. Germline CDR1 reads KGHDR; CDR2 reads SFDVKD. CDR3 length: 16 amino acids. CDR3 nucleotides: TGTGCCACCAGTGAATCAACGACAGGTCCTAATCAGCCCCAGCATTTT. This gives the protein CATSESTTGPNQPQHF.

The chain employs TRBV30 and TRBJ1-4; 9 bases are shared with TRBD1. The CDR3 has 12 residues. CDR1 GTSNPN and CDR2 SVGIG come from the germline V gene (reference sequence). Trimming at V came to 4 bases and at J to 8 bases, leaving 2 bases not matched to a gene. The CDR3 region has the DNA TGTGCCTGGACTGGGACAGGGGAAAAACTGTTTTTT. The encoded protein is CAWTGTGEKLFF. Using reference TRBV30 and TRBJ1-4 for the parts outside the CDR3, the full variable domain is SQTIHQWPATLVQPVGSPLSLECTVEGTSNPNLYWYRQAAGRGLQLLFYSVGIGQISSEVPQNLSASRPQDRQFILSSKKLLLSDSGFYLCAWTGTGEKLFFGSGTQLSVL.

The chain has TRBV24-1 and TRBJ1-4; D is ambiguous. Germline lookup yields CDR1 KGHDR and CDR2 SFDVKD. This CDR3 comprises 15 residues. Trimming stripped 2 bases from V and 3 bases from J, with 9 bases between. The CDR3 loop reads CATSDWADPNEKLFF. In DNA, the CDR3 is TGTGCCACCAGTGATTGGGCGGATCCTAATGAAAAACTGTTTTTT.

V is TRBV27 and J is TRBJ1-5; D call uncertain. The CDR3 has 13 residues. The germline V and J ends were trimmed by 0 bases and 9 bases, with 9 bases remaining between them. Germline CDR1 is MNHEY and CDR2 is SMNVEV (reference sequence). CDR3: CASSLSEVSPQHF. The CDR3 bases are TGTGCCAGCAGTTTATCTGAGGTTTCGCCCCAGCATTTT.

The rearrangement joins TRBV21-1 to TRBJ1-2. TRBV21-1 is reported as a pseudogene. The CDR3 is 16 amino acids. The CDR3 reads CASSPHQTRDENGYTF. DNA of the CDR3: TGTGCCAGCAGCCCACATCAGACCAGGGACGAGAATGGCTACACCTTC.

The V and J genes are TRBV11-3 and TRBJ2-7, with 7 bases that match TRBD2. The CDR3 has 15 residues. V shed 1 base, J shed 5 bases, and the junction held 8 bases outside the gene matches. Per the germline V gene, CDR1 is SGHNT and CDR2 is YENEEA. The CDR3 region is CASSLAGGSFNEQYF. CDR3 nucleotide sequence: TGTGCCAGCAGCTTAGCGGGCGGGAGCTTCAACGAGCAGTACTTC.

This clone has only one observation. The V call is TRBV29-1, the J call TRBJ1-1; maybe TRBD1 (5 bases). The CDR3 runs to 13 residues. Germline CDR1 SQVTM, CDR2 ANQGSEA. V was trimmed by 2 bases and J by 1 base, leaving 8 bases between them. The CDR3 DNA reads TGCAGCGTTGAAATGGGGGGGAACACTGAAGCTTTCTTT. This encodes CSVEMGGNTEAFF. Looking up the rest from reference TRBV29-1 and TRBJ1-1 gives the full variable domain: SAVISQKPSRDICQRGTSLTIQCQVDSQVTMMFWYRQQPGQSLTLIATANQGSEATYESGFVIDKFPISRPNLTFSTLTVSNMSPEDSSIYLCSVEMGGNTEAFFGQGTRLTVV.

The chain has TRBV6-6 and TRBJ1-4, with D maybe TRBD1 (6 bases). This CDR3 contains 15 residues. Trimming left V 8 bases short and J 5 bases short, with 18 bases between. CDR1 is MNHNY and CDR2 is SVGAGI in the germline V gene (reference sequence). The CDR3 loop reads CASRRDTKANEKLFF. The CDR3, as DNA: TGTGCCAGCCGCCGGGACACCAAAGCGAATGAAAAACTGTTTTTT.

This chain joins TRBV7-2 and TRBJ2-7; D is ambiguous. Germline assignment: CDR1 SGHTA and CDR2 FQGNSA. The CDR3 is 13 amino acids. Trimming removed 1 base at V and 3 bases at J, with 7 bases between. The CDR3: CASSLGYLYEQYV. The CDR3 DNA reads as TGTGCCAGCAGCTTAGGCTACCTCTACGAGCAGTACGTC.